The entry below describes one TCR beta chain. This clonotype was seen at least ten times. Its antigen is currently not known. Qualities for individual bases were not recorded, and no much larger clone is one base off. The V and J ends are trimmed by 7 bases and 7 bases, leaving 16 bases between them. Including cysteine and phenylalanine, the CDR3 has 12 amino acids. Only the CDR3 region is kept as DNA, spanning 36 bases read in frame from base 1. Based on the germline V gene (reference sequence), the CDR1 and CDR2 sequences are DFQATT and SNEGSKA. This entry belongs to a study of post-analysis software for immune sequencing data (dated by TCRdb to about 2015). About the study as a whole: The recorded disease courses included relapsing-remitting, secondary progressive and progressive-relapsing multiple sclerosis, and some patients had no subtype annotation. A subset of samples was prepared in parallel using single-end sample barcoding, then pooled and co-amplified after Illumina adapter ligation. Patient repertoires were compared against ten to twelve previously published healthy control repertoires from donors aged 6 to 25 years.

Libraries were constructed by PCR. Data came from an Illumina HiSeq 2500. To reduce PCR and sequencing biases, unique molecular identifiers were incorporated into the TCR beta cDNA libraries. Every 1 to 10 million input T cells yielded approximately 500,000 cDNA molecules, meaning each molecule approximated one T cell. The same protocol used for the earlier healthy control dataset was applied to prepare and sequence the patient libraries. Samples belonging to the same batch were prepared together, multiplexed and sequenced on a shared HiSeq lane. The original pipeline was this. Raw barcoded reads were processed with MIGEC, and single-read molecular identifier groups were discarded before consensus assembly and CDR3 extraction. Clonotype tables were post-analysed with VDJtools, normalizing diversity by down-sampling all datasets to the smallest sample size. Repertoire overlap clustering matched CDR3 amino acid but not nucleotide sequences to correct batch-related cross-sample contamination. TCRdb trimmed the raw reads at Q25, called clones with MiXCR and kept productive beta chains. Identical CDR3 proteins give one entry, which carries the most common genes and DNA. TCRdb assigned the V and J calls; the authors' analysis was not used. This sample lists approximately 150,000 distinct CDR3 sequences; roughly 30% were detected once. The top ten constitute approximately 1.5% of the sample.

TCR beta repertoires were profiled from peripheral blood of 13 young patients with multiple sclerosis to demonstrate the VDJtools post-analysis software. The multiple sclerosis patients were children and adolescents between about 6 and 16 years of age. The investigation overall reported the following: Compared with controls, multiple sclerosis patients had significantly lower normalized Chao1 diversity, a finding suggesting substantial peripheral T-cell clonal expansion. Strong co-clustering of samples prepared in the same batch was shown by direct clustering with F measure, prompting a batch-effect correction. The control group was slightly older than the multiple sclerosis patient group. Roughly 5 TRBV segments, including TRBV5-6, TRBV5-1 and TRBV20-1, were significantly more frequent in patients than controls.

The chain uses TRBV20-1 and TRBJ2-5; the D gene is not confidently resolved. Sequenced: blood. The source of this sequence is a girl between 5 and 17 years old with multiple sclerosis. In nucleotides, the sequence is TGCAGTGAACTCGTAGAGACGGGGACCCAGTACTTC. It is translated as CSELVETGTQYF.